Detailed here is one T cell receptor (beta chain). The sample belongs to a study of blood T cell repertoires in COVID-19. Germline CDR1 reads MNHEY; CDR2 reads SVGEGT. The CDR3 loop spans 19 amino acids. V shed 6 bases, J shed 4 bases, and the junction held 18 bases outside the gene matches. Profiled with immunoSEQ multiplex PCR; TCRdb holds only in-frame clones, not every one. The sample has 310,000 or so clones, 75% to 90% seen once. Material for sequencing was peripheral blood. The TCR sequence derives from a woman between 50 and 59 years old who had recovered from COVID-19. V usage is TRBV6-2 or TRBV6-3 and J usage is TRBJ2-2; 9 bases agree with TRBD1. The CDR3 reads CASSRRGHGQGITTGELFF. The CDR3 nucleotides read TGTGCCAGCAGCAGACGGGGGCATGGACAGGGGATTACCACCGGGGAGCTGTTTTTT.